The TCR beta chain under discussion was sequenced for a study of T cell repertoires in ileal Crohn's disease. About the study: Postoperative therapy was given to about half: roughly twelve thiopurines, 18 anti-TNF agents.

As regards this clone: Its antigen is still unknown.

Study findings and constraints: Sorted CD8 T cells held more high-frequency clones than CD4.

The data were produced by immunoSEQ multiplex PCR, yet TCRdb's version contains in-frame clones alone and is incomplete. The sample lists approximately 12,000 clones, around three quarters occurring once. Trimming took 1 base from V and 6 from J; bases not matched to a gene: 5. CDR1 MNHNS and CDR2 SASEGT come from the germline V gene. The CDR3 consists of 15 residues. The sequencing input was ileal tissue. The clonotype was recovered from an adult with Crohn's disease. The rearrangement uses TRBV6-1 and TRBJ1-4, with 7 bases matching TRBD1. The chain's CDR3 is CASSEVGRGDEKLFF. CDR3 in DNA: TGTGCCAGCAGTGAAGTGGGCAGGGGGGATGAAAAACTGTTTTTT.